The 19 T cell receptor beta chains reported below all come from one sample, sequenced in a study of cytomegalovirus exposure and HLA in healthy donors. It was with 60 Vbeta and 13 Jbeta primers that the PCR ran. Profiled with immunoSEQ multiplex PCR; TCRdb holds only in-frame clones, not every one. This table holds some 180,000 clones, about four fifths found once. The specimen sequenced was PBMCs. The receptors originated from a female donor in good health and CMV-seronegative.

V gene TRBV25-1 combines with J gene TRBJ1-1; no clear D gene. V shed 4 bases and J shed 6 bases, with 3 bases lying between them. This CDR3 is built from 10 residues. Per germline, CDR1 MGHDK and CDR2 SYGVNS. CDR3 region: CASSGPEAFF. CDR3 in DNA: TGTGCCAGCAGTGGGCCTGAAGCTTTCTTT.

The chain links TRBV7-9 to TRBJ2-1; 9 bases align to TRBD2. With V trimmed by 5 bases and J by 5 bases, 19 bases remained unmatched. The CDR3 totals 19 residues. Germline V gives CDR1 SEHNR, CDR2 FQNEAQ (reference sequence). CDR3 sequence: CASSPPGLAKSDKDNEQFF. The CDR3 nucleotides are TGTGCCAGCAGCCCCCCGGGACTAGCTAAATCGGATAAAGACAATGAGCAGTTCTTC.

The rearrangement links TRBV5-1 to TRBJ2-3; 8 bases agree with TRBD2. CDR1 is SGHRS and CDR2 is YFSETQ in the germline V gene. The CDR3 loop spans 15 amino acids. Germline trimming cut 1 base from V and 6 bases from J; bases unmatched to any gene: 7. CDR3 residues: CASSLTRGGLDTQYF. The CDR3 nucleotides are TGCGCCAGCAGCTTGACTCGGGGGGGCCTCGATACGCAGTATTTT.

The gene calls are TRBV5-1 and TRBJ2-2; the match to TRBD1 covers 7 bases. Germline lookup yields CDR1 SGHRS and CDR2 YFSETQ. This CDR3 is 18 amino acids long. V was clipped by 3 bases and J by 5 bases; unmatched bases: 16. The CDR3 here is CASSSGTVGYARTGELFF. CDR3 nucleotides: TGCGCCAGCAGCTCGGGGACAGTCGGATACGCGCGGACCGGGGAGCTGTTTTTT.

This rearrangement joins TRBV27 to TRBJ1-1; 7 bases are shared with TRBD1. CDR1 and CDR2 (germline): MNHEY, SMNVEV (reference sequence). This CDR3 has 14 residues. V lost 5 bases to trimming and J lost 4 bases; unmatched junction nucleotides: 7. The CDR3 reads CASSQRQGSTEAFF. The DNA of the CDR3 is TGTGCCAGCAGTCAACGACAGGGCTCCACTGAAGCTTTCTTT.

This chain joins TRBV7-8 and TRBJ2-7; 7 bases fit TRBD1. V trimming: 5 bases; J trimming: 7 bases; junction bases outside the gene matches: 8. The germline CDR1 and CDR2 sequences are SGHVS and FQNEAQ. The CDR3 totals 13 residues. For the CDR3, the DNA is TGTGCCAGCAGCCCACCAGGGACAGTGGAGCAGTACTTC. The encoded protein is CASSPPGTVEQYF.

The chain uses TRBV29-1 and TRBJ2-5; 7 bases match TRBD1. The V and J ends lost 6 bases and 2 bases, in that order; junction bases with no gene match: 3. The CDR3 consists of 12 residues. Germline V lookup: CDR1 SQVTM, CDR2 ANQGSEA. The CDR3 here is CSVKTGQETQYF. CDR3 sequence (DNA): TGCAGCGTGAAGACAGGGCAAGAGACCCAGTACTTC.

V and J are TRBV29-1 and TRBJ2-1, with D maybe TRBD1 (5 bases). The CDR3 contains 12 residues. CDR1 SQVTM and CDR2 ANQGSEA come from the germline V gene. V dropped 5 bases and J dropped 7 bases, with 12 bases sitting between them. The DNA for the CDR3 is TGCAGCGTTCAGGCAGGGTCGAATGAGCAGTTCTTC. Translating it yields CSVQAGSNEQFF.

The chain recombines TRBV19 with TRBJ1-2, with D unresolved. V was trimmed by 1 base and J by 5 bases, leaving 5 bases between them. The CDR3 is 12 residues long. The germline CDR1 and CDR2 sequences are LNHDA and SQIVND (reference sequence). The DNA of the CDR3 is TGTGCCAGTAGTATAGGACAATATGGCTACACCTTC. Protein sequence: CASSIGQYGYTF.

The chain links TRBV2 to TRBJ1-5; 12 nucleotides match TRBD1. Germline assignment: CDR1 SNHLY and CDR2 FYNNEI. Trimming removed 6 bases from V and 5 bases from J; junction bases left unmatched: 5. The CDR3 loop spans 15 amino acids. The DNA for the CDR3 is TGTGCCAGCAGCCCCGGGACAGGGGGCGATCAGCCCCAGCATTTT. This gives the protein CASSPGTGGDQPQHF.

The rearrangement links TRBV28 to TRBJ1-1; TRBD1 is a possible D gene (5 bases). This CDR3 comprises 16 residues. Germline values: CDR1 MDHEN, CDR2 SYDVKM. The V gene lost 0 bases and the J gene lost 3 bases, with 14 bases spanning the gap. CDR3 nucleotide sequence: TGTGCCAGCAGTTTATGGAAGGGGTCAACTGACACTGAAGCTTTCTTT. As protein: CASSLWKGSTDTEAFF.

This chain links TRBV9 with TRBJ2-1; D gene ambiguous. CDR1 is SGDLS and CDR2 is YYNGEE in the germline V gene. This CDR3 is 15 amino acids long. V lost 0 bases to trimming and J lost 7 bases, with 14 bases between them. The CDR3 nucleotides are TGTGCCAGCAGCGTAGAGATCCTAAAGGAGAATGAGCAGTTCTTC. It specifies CASSVEILKENEQFF.

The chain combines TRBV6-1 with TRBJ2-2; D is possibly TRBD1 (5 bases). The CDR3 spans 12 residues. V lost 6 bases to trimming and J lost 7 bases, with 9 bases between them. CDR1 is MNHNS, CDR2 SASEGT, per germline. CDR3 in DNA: TGTGCCAGCAGCCTAGGGGACGGGGAGCTGTTTTTT. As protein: CASSLGDGELFF.

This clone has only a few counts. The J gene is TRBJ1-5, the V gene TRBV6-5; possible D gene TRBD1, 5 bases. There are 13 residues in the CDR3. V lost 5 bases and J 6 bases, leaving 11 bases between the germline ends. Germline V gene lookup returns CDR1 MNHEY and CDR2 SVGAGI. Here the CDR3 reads CASSDRGSQPQHF. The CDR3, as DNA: TGTGCCAGCAGTGACAGAGGAAGTCAGCCCCAGCATTTT.

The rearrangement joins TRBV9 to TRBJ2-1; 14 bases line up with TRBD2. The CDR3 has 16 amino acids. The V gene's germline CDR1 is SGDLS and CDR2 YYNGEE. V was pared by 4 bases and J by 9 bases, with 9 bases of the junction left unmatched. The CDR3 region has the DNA TGTGCCAGCAGCCCTCTCGGGACTAGCGGGAGAAGTGAGCAGTTCTTC. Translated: CASSPLGTSGRSEQFF.

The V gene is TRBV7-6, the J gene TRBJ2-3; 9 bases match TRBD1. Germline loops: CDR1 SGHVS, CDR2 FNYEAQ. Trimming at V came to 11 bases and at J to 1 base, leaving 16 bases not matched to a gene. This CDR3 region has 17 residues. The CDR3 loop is CAGASTGGLSGTDTQYF. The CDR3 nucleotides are TGTGCCGGCGCGTCGACAGGGGGTCTTTCAGGCACAGATACGCAGTATTTT.

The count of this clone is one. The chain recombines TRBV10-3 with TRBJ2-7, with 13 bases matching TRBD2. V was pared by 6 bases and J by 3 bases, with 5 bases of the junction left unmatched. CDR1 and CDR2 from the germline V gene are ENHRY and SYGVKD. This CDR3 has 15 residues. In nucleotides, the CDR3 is TGTGCCATCAGGACTAGCGGGGGGCCAAACTACGAGCAGTACTTC. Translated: CAIRTSGGPNYEQYF.

CDR3 DNA: TGTGCCAGCAGGGCTAGCGGGAGGGCCGCCTACAATGAGCAGTTCTTC. Its protein product is CASRASGRAAYNEQFF. The rearrangement links TRBV7-3 to TRBJ2-1; 12 nucleotides agree with TRBD2. V lost 6 bases to trimming and J lost 2 bases; unmatched junction nucleotides: 5. The CDR3 is 16 amino acids. The germline CDR1 and CDR2 sequences are SGHTA and FQGTGA.

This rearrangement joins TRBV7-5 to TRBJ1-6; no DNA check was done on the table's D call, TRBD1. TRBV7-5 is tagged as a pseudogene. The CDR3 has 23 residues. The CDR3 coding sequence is TGTGCCAGAAGCTCATCAGCCGGGACAGGCCTCGTTAATGGGCGCTCCTATAATTCACCCCTCCACTTT. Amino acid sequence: CARSSSAGTGLVNGRSYNSPLHF.